One sample yielded the 21 T cell receptor beta chains listed below, sequenced in a study of blood T cell repertoires in COVID-19. The assay was immunoSEQ multiplex PCR, and TCRdb's table has in-frame clones only and misses some. This sample has just over 650,000 clones, with approximately 90% found just once. The sequenced material came from peripheral blood. These receptors were collected from a woman younger than 35 with acute or convalescent COVID-19.

V gene TRBV5-1 combines with J gene TRBJ1-1, with D maybe TRBD1 (5 bases). The V and J ends lost 2 bases and 4 bases respectively, with 9 bases between them. In germline, CDR1 is SGHRS, CDR2 YFSETQ. The CDR3 has 13 residues. CDR3 bases: TGCGCCAGCAGCTTCGTCGGGGGCACTGAAGCTTTCTTT. Encoded protein: CASSFVGGTEAFF. Complete variable domain (other parts from reference TRBV5-1 and TRBJ1-1): KAGVTQTPRYLIKTRGQQVTLSCSPISGHRSVSWYQQTPGQGLQFLFEYFSETQRNKGNFPGRFSGRQFSNSRSEMNVSTLELGDSALYLCASSFVGGTEAFFGQGTRLTVV.

About this clone: This sample also contains other DNA sequences that code for the same CDR3. The chain couples TRBV19 to TRBJ2-7; 9 bases align to TRBD1. J was trimmed by 4 bases and V by 3 bases; bases with no gene match: 7. Germline values: CDR1 LNHDA, CDR2 SQIVND (reference sequence). There are 15 residues in the CDR3. CDR3 sequence reads: CASSIPGQGTYEQYF. The DNA for the CDR3 is TGTGCCAGTAGTATTCCGGGACAGGGAACTTACGAGCAGTACTTC.

This sequence joins TRBV19 and TRBJ2-1, with 7 bases that match TRBD1. Germline values: CDR1 LNHDA, CDR2 SQIVND (reference sequence). V shed 0 bases and J 4 bases; nucleotides not matched to a gene: 3. This CDR3 contains 15 residues. For the CDR3, the DNA is TGTGCCAGTAGTATAGAGGGACAGAAATACAATGAGCAGTTCTTC. Protein: CASSIEGQKYNEQFF. The full variable domain, completed using reference TRBV19 and TRBJ2-1, is DGGITQSPKYLFRKEGQNVTLSCEQNLNHDAMYWYRQDPGQGLRLIYYSQIVNDFQKGDIAEGYSVSREKKESFPLTVTSAQKNPTAFYLCASSIEGQKYNEQFFGPGTRLTVL.

The V call is TRBV6-5, the J call TRBJ1-5, with 7 bases aligning to TRBD1. CDR1 is MNHEY, CDR2 SVGAGI, per germline. This CDR3 is built from 13 residues. J lost 5 bases, V lost 4 bases, and 2 bases had no gene match. This CDR3 reads CASSWDRYQPQHF. The CDR3 region has the DNA TGTGCCAGCAGTTGGGACAGATATCAGCCCCAGCATTTT.

A single count supports this clone. V is TRBV6-4 and J is TRBJ2-6, with a tentative D call TRBD1 (6 bases). Germline CDR1 and CDR2: MRHNA and SNTAGT. Trimming left V 0 bases short and J 1 base short, with 13 bases between. The CDR3 contains 18 residues. CDR3 DNA sequence: TGTGCCAGCAGTGACTCCACAGGGTTCTCGTCTGGGGCCAACGTCCTGACTTTC. The encoded protein is CASSDSTGFSSGANVLTF.

The rearrangement links TRBV24-1 to TRBJ1-4; TRBD1 matches at 7 bases. The CDR3 sequence is 15 residues long. Unmatched junction bases numbered 8, after V lost 4 bases and J lost 7 bases. The germline CDR1 and CDR2 sequences are KGHDR and SFDVKD. The CDR3 protein is CATSDTGAGSEKLFF. Written as DNA, the CDR3 is TGTGCCACCAGTGACACAGGGGCGGGGAGTGAAAAACTGTTTTTT.

The V call is TRBV23-1, the J call TRBJ1-4; D possibly corresponds to TRBD1 (6 bases). TRBV23-1 is known as an ORF, though its function is uncertain. This CDR3 is 14 amino acids long. V lost 6 bases, J lost 7 bases, and 15 bases lay in between. The CDR3, as DNA: TGCGCCAGCAGCACCAGGGGACGGTCTGAAAAACTGTTTTTT. It encodes CASSTRGRSEKLFF.

The chain has TRBV7-6 and TRBJ1-3; 7 positions agree with TRBD1. J gave up 2 bases and V 5 bases, and 6 bases lay outside the gene matches. This CDR3 contains 15 residues. CDR1 and CDR2 from the germline V gene are SGHVS and FNYEAQ. CDR3 in DNA: TGTGCCAGCAGCATCTCAGGGGGGCCTGGAAACACCATATATTTT. Protein product: CASSISGGPGNTIYF.

The genes are TRBV7-2 and TRBJ1-1; TRBD1 agrees at 7 bases. CDR3 length equals 15 residues. With V trimmed by 4 bases and J by 0 bases, 5 bases remained unmatched. In germline, CDR1 is SGHTA, CDR2 FQGNSA. Written as DNA, the CDR3 is TGTGCCAGCAGCTCTCAAGGACAGGTGAACACTGAAGCTTTCTTT. This codes for CASSSQGQVNTEAFF.

This chain uses TRBV7-2 with TRBJ1-1; the match to TRBD1 covers 8 bases. Germline V gene sequence: CDR1 SGHTA, CDR2 FQGNSA. Trimming removed 6 bases from V and 4 bases from J; junction bases left unmatched: 10. The CDR3 covers 15 residues. CDR3 region: CASRQRRTGITEAFF. As DNA, the CDR3 is TGTGCCAGCAGACAGAGACGGACAGGGATCACTGAAGCTTTCTTT.

J is TRBJ2-3 and V is TRBV4-3; 8 nucleotides align to TRBD1. The germline V gene encodes CDR1 LGHNA and CDR2 YSLEER. The V gene end was trimmed by 1 base and the J gene end by 2 bases; junction bases not matched to a gene: 2. The CDR3 has 15 residues. CDR3 bases: TGCGCCAGCAGCCAAGGGGACAGGCACACAGATACGCAGTATTTT. This translates into CASSQGDRHTDTQYF.

The chain links TRBV5-1 to TRBJ1-1, with D unclear. Germline CDR1 SGHRS, CDR2 YFSETQ. The CDR3 runs 16 residues. The V gene lost 0 bases and the J gene lost 6 bases, with 18 bases spanning the gap. The CDR3 DNA is TGCGCCAGCAGCTTGGAGTTGGCAAGGCGAGGCGCTGAAGCTTTCTTT. This encodes CASSLELARRGAEAFF.

The chain couples TRBV5-5 to TRBJ2-6; 10 bases match TRBD2. Germline CDR1 and CDR2: SGHKS and YYEKEE (reference sequence). The CDR3 length is 20 residues. V trimming: 1 base; J trimming: 2 bases; junction bases outside the gene matches: 12. CDR3 coding DNA: TGTGCCAGCAGCTTGTTGGAGGTAGCGGGGGGTAATCCTGGGGCCAACGTCCTGACTTTC. Its protein is CASSLLEVAGGNPGANVLTF.

The chain couples TRBV3-1 (or the pseudogene TRBV3-2) to TRBJ1-2, with D maybe TRBD1 (5 bases). The V end was cut by 3 bases, the J end by 4 bases, with 15 bases between. This CDR3 contains 15 residues. Germline CDR1 LGHDT, CDR2 YNNKEL (reference sequence). CDR3 residues: CASSHPTPGSYGYTF. The CDR3 DNA reads as TGTGCCAGCAGCCACCCAACCCCAGGGTCCTATGGCTACACCTTC.

The chain joins TRBV24-1 to TRBJ2-1; D perhaps matches TRBD2 (6 bases). Trimming removed 1 base at V and 8 bases at J, with 11 bases between. From germline, CDR1 is KGHDR and CDR2 SFDVKD. This CDR3 spans 14 amino acids. In nucleotides, the CDR3 is TGTGCCACCAGTGATTTTACGGGGGATGATGAGCAGTTCTTC. Translation: CATSDFTGDDEQFF.

The rearrangement links TRBV10-3 to TRBJ2-7, with 10 bases lining up with TRBD1. V lost 4 bases, J lost 0 bases, and 3 bases stayed unmatched. This CDR3 is built from 15 residues. Germline CDR1 ENHRY, CDR2 SYGVKD. This CDR3 reads CAISGGQGISYEQYF. The CDR3 bases are TGTGCCATCAGTGGGGGACAGGGGATCTCCTACGAGCAGTACTTC.

J is TRBJ1-2 and V is TRBV29-1, with D possibly matching TRBD1 (6 bases). Germline CDR1 is SQVTM and CDR2 is ANQGSEA. This CDR3 region has 13 residues. Trimming pared 7 bases from V and 5 bases from J, leaving 17 bases between. Here the CDR3 reads CSAGGNTGYGYTF. CDR3 coding DNA: TGCAGCGCCGGGGGGAATACAGGGTATGGCTACACCTTC.

The chain joins TRBV6-5 to TRBJ2-7, with D possibly matching TRBD1 (6 bases). The germline CDR1 and CDR2 sequences are MNHEY and SVGAGI. Trimming left V 8 bases short and J 2 bases short, with 16 bases between. The CDR3 is made up of 14 amino acids. The CDR3 region is CASYKWGQAYEQYF. CDR3 sequence (DNA): TGTGCCAGCTACAAATGGGGACAAGCCTACGAGCAGTACTTC.

The rearrangement links TRBV25-1 to TRBJ1-5, with 9 bases matching TRBD1. The CDR3 runs to 15 residues. Germline CDR1 is MGHDK and CDR2 is SYGVNS. The V segment lost 3 bases and the J segment 4 bases; nucleotides outside the gene matches: 4. The CDR3 DNA sequence: TGTGCCAGCAGTGATCCCGGGACAGGGAATCAGCCCCAGCATTTT. As protein: CASSDPGTGNQPQHF.

The J gene is TRBJ1-3, the V gene TRBV2; 8 nucleotides line up with TRBD1. V lost 2 bases and J lost 8; bases outside the gene matches: 8. CDR1 is SNHLY, CDR2 FYNNEI, per germline. The CDR3 loop spans 15 amino acids. The CDR3: CASSEQGQVGDTIYF. The DNA of the CDR3 is TGTGCCAGCAGTGAACAGGGACAGGTCGGCGACACCATATATTTT.

This sequence joins TRBV14 and TRBJ1-1, with D possibly being TRBD1 (5 bases). V was clipped by 4 bases and J by 11 bases, with 11 bases between them. The CDR3 has 11 residues. Germline assignment: CDR1 SGHDN and CDR2 FVKESK. The CDR3 region is CASSLVGQAFF. The CDR3 nucleotides read TGTGCCAGCAGCCTTGTGGGGCAGGCTTTCTTT.